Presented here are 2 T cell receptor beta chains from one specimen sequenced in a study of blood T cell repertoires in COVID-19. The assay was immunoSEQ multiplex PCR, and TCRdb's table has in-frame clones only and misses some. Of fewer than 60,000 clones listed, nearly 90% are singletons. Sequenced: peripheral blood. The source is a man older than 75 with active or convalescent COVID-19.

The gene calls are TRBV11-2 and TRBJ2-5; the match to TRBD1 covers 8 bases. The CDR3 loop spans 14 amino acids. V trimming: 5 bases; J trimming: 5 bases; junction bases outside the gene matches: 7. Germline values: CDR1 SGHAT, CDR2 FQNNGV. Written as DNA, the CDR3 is TGTGCCAGCAGCGCGGGACAGGTCGTCGAGACCCAGTACTTC. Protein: CASSAGQVVETQYF. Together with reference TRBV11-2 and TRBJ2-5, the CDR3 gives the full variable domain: EAGVAQSPRYKIIEKRQSVAFWCNPISGHATLYWYQQILGQGPKLLIQFQNNGVVDDSQLPKDRFSAERLKGVDSTLKIQPAKLEDSAVYLCASSAGQVVETQYFGPGTRLLVL.

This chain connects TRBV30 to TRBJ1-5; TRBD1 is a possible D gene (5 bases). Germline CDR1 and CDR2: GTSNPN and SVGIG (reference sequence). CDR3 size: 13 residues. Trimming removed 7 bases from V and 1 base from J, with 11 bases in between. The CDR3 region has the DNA TGTGCCTTCGAGCCAGGGAGCAATCAGCCCCAGCATTTT. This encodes CAFEPGSNQPQHF.